This T cell receptor (beta chain) was profiled in a study of tumor-infiltrating lymphocytes in primary liver carcinoma. Looking at the study overall: All patients, whether men or women, fell within 30 to 69 years of age. Yields of productive TCRbeta reads ranged from roughly 3.5 to 7.13 million per sample and were similar across tissue types. Findings and limits, study-wide: Paired tumor-adjacent and tumor-blood samples overlapped less than tumor region pairs did.

From unsorted bulk tissue weighing roughly 17-31 mg, DNA and RNA were co-extracted. Resecting the tumor surgically was how the patients' primary liver carcinoma was treated. This CDR3 comprises 15 residues. The V end was cut by 1 base, the J end by 2 bases, with 12 bases between. Reverse transcription of about 500 ng total RNA with a constant-region primer produced TCR beta cDNA. Slightly modified ARM-PCR served as the procedure for the TCR beta libraries. These libraries came from three rounds of nested multiplex PCR. It was with TRBV1-TRBV30 forward primers and a C-beta reverse primer that the first two PCR rounds were run, at approximately 9 cycles each. TCRdb re-called the multiplex PCR reads through MiXCR, storing one row per CDR3 protein. The sample contains fewer than 80,000 distinct CDR3 sequences, around 66% of which appear only once. This clonotype was seen at least ten times. Its specificity is not known.

The clonotype was recovered from a man in his forties with primary liver carcinoma and hepatitis B virus infection. Sequencing used tumor-adjacent normal liver tissue. The V gene is TRBV12-3 or TRBV12-4, the J gene TRBJ2-7; a possible D gene is TRBD2 (7 bases). CDR3 nucleotides: TGTGCCAGCAGTTTAGGATCGGGGGGCCCCTACGAGCAGTACTTC. This codes for CASSLGSGGPYEQYF.